The clone carrying this TCR beta chain appeared a few times. In the authors' methods: Out-of-frame sequences were removed, leaving roughly 2.1 million distinct TCRbeta sequences. The assay was immunoSEQ multiplex PCR, and TCRdb's table has in-frame clones only and misses some. The DNA was the basis for D and trimming; V, J and clone size are from that table. Of 40,000 to 50,000 clones listed, 78% are singletons. These data come from a study of memory CD4+ T cells and cytomegalovirus serostatus. Study details: Healthy Belgian adult donors included about nine CMV-positive and some 24 CMV-negative people.

The sort gate was single viable CD3+CD4+CD8-CD45RO+ cells for memory CD4+ T cells. Donors' CMV status reflects serum IgG against pp150, pp28, p38, p52. The receptor was isolated from an adult in good health and CMV-seronegative. Sequenced sample: memory CD4+ T cells from blood.

The CDR3 here is CASSLAPNYGYTF. DNA of the CDR3: TGTGCCAGCAGCTTAGCCCCTAACTATGGCTACACCTTC. This chain joins TRBV7-3 and TRBJ1-2; D gene unclear. Germline lookup yields CDR1 SGHTA and CDR2 FQGTGA. The CDR3 is 13 amino acids. The V gene lost 2 bases and the J gene lost 0 bases, with 4 bases spanning the gap.